The 8 T cell receptor beta chains given below trace back to one sample, sequenced in a study of T cells in Graves' hyperthyroidism and ophthalmopathy. TCR beta CDR3 regions were amplified from RNA. HTBI primers drove first-round RT-PCR of the TCR CDR3. TCRdb used MiXCR to reprocess the multiplex PCR reads, holding one entry per CDR3 protein. The sample lists approximately 400,000 distinct CDR3 sequences, about 14% seen once, with around 19% in the top ten. Sequences were obtained from blood. All receptors come from a woman younger than 45 with Graves' ophthalmopathy.

In its sample, this clonotype was seen many times. The chain links TRBV7-9 to TRBJ2-1; tentatively, D is TRBD1 or TRBD2 (7 bases each). The V gene lost 6 bases and the J gene lost 6 bases, with 15 bases spanning the gap. The CDR3 contains 14 residues. CDR1 SEHNR and CDR2 FQNEAQ come from the germline V gene (reference sequence). The CDR3 DNA follows: TGTGCCAGCAGTTCTACAGGGGAGGGCAATGAGCAGTTCTTC. The encoded protein is CASSSTGEGNEQFF.

This clonotype was seen repeatedly, ten times or more. The chain couples TRBV3-1 to TRBJ1-3; TRBD1 agrees at 7 bases. Germline-derived CDR1 and CDR2 are LGHDT and YNNKEL (reference sequence). The CDR3 sequence is 16 residues long. V lost 4 bases and J lost 7; bases outside the gene matches: 13. The CDR3 is CASSRGQTTLGNTIYF. DNA of the CDR3: TGTGCCAGCAGCCGGGGACAGACGACGTTGGGGAACACCATATATTTT.

This clonotype was counted at least ten times. The chain employs TRBV7-6 and TRBJ2-7; perhaps D is TRBD1 or TRBD2 (6 bases each). The V and J ends lost 5 bases and 6 bases respectively, with 17 bases between them. Germline V lookup: CDR1 SGHVS, CDR2 FNYEAQ. The CDR3 has 14 residues. This CDR3 reads CASSPSLGGFEQYF. The CDR3 DNA follows: TGTGCCAGCAGCCCATCACTGGGGGGCTTCGAGCAGTACTTC.

This clonotype has ten or more counts. The chain recombines TRBV12-3 or TRBV12-4 with TRBJ2-1; a possible D gene is TRBD1 (6 bases). The CDR3 length is 18 residues. V was cut by 1 base and J by 2 bases, with 18 bases left in between. CDR3 protein: CASSLEALTGSPYNEQFF. The DNA of the CDR3 is TGTGCCAGCAGTTTAGAGGCCCTTACAGGGTCTCCCTACAATGAGCAGTTCTTC.

This clonotype was counted ten times or more. V and J are TRBV12-3 or TRBV12-4 and TRBJ2-3; 9 bases are a match to TRBD1. The CDR3 runs to 17 residues. Trimming at V came to 6 bases and at J to 4 bases, leaving 14 bases not matched to a gene. CDR3: CASSPTSQGAVADTQYF. The DNA of the CDR3 is TGTGCCAGCAGCCCCACCTCACAGGGGGCGGTCGCAGATACGCAGTATTTT.

In this sample, this clonotype turned up a few times. This chain uses TRBV19 with TRBJ2-1; TRBD2 aligns across 12 bases. This CDR3 has 17 residues. CDR1 and CDR2 from the germline V gene are LNHDA and SQIVND (reference sequence). V dropped 1 base and J dropped 6; count of bases not matched to a gene: 7. CDR3 loop: CASSIVSLAGGLNEQFF. The CDR3 DNA reads TGTGCCAGTAGTATAGTTTCCCTAGCGGGGGGGCTCAATGAGCAGTTCTTC. The variable domain in full, with the rest retrieved from reference TRBV19 and TRBJ2-1, is DGGITQSPKYLFRKEGQNVTLSCEQNLNHDAMYWYRQDPGQGLRLIYYSQIVNDFQKGDIAEGYSVSREKKESFPLTVTSAQKNPTAFYLCASSIVSLAGGLNEQFFGPGTRLTVL.

This clonotype was detected many times. V gene TRBV6-6 combines with J gene TRBJ2-3, with a possible D match to TRBD1 (6 bases). This CDR3 is 14 amino acids long. Trimming cost V 2 bases and J 2 bases, with 8 bases left between them. Per germline, CDR1 MNHNY and CDR2 SVGAGI (reference sequence). The CDR3 reads CASSYGQFTDTQYF. For the CDR3, the DNA is TGTGCCAGCAGTTACGGACAGTTCACAGATACGCAGTATTTT.

J is TRBJ2-1 and V is TRBV7-9; 10 bases agree with TRBD1. The germline V gene has CDR1 SEHNR and CDR2 FQNEAQ (reference sequence). V dropped 5 bases and J dropped 5; count of bases not matched to a gene: 12. CDR3 length equals 17 residues. The CDR3 DNA reads TGTGCCAGCAGCCCTGGCCCGGGACAGGGGATCCACAATGAGCAGTTCTTC. Its translation: CASSPGPGQGIHNEQFF.